This entry lists 17 T cell receptor beta chains sequenced from one sample in a study of blood T cell repertoires in COVID-19. Generated by immunoSEQ multiplex PCR, the TCRdb table keeps only in-frame clones and is missing some. The sample has about 130,000 clones, roughly 91% seen once; the top ten hold less than 4.5%. The specimen sequenced was peripheral blood. The source of these receptors is a man aged 60-69 years with COVID-19, enrolled during active disease.

The V gene is TRBV7-2, the J gene TRBJ1-1, with 9 positions matching TRBD1. Germline-derived CDR1 and CDR2 are SGHTA and FQGNSA. V gave up 3 bases and J gave up 3 bases; unmatched junction bases: 5. This CDR3 comprises 15 residues. CDR3 residues: CASSLRTGVDTEAFF. The CDR3 DNA reads TGTGCCAGCAGCTTGAGGACAGGGGTCGACACTGAAGCTTTCTTT.

The V gene is TRBV9, the J gene TRBJ1-2; 8 bases align to TRBD1. Looked up from germline, CDR1 is SGDLS and CDR2 is YYNGEE. J was trimmed by 4 bases and V by 2 bases; bases with no gene match: 10. This CDR3 has 16 amino acids. Here the CDR3 reads CASSVLQGGGRYGYTF. Here the CDR3 DNA reads TGTGCCAGCAGCGTGCTACAGGGGGGCGGCCGCTATGGCTACACCTTC.

This chain links TRBV7-6 with TRBJ1-1; 7 nucleotides agree with TRBD1. Germline CDR1 reads SGHVS; CDR2 reads FNYEAQ. J gave up 1 base and V 2 bases, and 10 bases lay outside the gene matches. The CDR3 is 17 residues long. CDR3 amino acids: CASSLWGETGKNTEAFF. As DNA, the CDR3 is TGTGCCAGCAGCTTATGGGGAGAGACAGGGAAGAACACTGAAGCTTTCTTT.

This clone has just one count. The chain is built from TRBV7-9 and TRBJ2-5; D unclear. Germline V gene data show CDR1 as SEHNR and CDR2 as FQNEAQ (reference sequence). CDR3 length equals 17 residues. Trimming left V 6 bases short and J 2 bases short, with 22 bases between. CDR3 in amino acids: CASSRNPPAGKQETQYF. The CDR3 DNA reads as TGTGCCAGCAGTCGAAACCCCCCCGCCGGTAAGCAAGAGACCCAGTACTTC.

This sequence joins TRBV5-1 and TRBJ2-1, with 7 bases that match TRBD1. With 2 bases clipped from V and 0 bases from J, the junction kept 2 bases outside the gene matches. There are 15 residues in the CDR3. Germline values: CDR1 SGHRS, CDR2 YFSETQ. The CDR3 sequence: CASSLGTASYNEQFF. The DNA of the CDR3 is TGCGCCAGCAGCTTAGGGACAGCCTCCTACAATGAGCAGTTCTTC.

The chain links TRBV18 to TRBJ2-2; TRBD1 might be the D (7 bases). CDR1 and CDR2 (germline): KGHSH, LQKENI. V was clipped by 4 bases and J by 0 bases, with 12 bases between them. The CDR3 has 16 residues. CDR3 bases: TGTGCCAGCTCACGCGGGACAGCCGCGAACACCGGGGAGCTGTTTTTT. Protein: CASSRGTAANTGELFF.

CDR3 in DNA: TGTGCCAGCAGTGATTGGGGCGGGGGTGCCGCAGAGACCCAGTACTTC. It is translated as CASSDWGGGAAETQYF. V and J are TRBV6-1 and TRBJ2-5; 7 bases are shared with TRBD2. With 3 bases clipped from V and 4 bases from J, the junction kept 11 bases outside the gene matches. The CDR3 runs to 16 residues. Germline CDR1 is MNHNS and CDR2 is SASEGT.

This clone occurred many times. The chain recombines TRBV14 with TRBJ1-2; TRBD1 matches at 10 bases. In germline, CDR1 is SGHDN, CDR2 FVKESK. The CDR3 loop spans 20 amino acids. V lost 4 bases and J lost 0; bases outside the gene matches: 17. Here the CDR3 reads CASSRRERSGTGETNYGYTF. CDR3 coding DNA: TGTGCCAGCAGCCGACGGGAGAGGTCCGGGACAGGGGAAACTAACTATGGCTACACCTTC.

V gene TRBV14 combines with J gene TRBJ2-1, with 10 bases aligning to TRBD1. The ends lost 6 bases at V and 5 bases at J; junction bases unmatched: 4. Per germline, CDR1 SGHDN and CDR2 FVKESK. The CDR3 is made up of 14 amino acids. The CDR3 DNA is TGTGCCAGCAGTCTTGGACAGGGGGACAATGAGCAGTTCTTC. This encodes CASSLGQGDNEQFF.

The CDR3 here is CASSLAGTSRTDTQYF. CDR3 nucleotide sequence: TGTGCCAGCAGCCTCGCCGGGACTAGCCGCACAGATACGCAGTATTTT. The chain links TRBV9 to TRBJ2-3; 9 bases align to TRBD2. The CDR3 covers 16 residues. The V and J ends lost 4 bases and 1 base, in that order; junction bases with no gene match: 7. From germline, CDR1 is SGDLS and CDR2 YYNGEE. Together with reference TRBV9 and TRBJ2-3, the CDR3 gives the full variable domain: DSGVTQTPKHLITATGQRVTLRCSPRSGDLSVYWYQQSLDQGLQFLIQYYNGEERAKGNILERFSAQQFPDLHSELNLSSLELGDSALYFCASSLAGTSRTDTQYFGPGTRLTVL.

The chain joins TRBV7-6 to TRBJ1-3; possible D gene TRBD1, 6 bases. Per germline, CDR1 SGHVS and CDR2 FNYEAQ. Trimming pared 6 bases from V and 0 bases from J, leaving 15 bases between. This CDR3 is built from 16 residues. Here the CDR3 reads CASSPRQGHSGNTIYF. DNA for the CDR3: TGTGCCAGCAGTCCCCGTCAGGGACACTCTGGAAACACCATATATTTT.

The V and J genes are TRBV7-8 and TRBJ2-1, with D perhaps TRBD2 (6 bases). Germline V gives CDR1 SGHVS, CDR2 FQNEAQ. The CDR3 length is 16 residues. The V gene lost 1 base and the J gene lost 9 bases, with 19 bases spanning the gap. As DNA, the CDR3 is TGTGCCAGCAGCTTAGAGGCGGGGCCTGCGATCAGTGAGCAGTTCTTC. Amino acid sequence: CASSLEAGPAISEQFF.

CDR3 nucleotide sequence: TGTGCCAGCAGCGTCTCTGGAGTAGGCTACACCTTC. It encodes CASSVSGVGYTF. The chain uses TRBV13 and TRBJ1-2; D is uncertain. The CDR3 consists of 12 residues. CDR1 PRHDT and CDR2 FYEKMQ come from the germline V gene (reference sequence). Trimming removed 5 bases at V and 8 bases at J, with 12 bases between.

The V gene is TRBV11-3, the J gene TRBJ2-2; D not certain. Trimming cost V 5 bases and J 5 bases, with 12 bases left between them. The CDR3 has 14 residues. Germline CDR1 reads SGHNT; CDR2 reads YENEEA. CDR3 protein: CASSLESGTGELFF. Here the CDR3 DNA reads TGTGCCAGCAGCCTTGAGTCGGGTACCGGGGAGCTGTTTTTT.

The chain carries TRBV27 and TRBJ2-3; the D is unclear. Germline CDR1 MNHEY, CDR2 SMNVEV (reference sequence). CDR3 size: 14 residues. The ends were cut back, 3 bases at V and 6 bases at J, with 13 bases in the middle. CDR3 bases: TGTGCCAGCAGTTTCCGCGGCCCCGAGGATACGCAGTATTTT. This encodes CASSFRGPEDTQYF.

The V gene is TRBV4-1, the J gene TRBJ1-5, with D possibly being TRBD1 (6 bases). V lost 1 base and J 2 bases, leaving 12 bases between the germline ends. The germline gives CDR1 MGHRA, CDR2 YSYEKL. The CDR3 runs 16 residues. The CDR3 region is CASSQGIQGGNQPQHF. DNA for the CDR3: TGCGCCAGCAGCCAAGGGATACAGGGTGGCAATCAGCCCCAGCATTTT.

The rearrangement joins TRBV10-3 to TRBJ1-6; possibly TRBD1 for D (5 bases). The CDR3 runs 14 residues. Between the trimmed V and J ends, which lost 5 bases and 7 bases, there was a span of 12 bases. Germline V gene lookup returns CDR1 ENHRY and CDR2 SYGVKD. DNA of the CDR3: TGTGCCATCAGTACCAGGGTAGACAATTCACCCCTCCACTTT. It encodes CAISTRVDNSPLHF.